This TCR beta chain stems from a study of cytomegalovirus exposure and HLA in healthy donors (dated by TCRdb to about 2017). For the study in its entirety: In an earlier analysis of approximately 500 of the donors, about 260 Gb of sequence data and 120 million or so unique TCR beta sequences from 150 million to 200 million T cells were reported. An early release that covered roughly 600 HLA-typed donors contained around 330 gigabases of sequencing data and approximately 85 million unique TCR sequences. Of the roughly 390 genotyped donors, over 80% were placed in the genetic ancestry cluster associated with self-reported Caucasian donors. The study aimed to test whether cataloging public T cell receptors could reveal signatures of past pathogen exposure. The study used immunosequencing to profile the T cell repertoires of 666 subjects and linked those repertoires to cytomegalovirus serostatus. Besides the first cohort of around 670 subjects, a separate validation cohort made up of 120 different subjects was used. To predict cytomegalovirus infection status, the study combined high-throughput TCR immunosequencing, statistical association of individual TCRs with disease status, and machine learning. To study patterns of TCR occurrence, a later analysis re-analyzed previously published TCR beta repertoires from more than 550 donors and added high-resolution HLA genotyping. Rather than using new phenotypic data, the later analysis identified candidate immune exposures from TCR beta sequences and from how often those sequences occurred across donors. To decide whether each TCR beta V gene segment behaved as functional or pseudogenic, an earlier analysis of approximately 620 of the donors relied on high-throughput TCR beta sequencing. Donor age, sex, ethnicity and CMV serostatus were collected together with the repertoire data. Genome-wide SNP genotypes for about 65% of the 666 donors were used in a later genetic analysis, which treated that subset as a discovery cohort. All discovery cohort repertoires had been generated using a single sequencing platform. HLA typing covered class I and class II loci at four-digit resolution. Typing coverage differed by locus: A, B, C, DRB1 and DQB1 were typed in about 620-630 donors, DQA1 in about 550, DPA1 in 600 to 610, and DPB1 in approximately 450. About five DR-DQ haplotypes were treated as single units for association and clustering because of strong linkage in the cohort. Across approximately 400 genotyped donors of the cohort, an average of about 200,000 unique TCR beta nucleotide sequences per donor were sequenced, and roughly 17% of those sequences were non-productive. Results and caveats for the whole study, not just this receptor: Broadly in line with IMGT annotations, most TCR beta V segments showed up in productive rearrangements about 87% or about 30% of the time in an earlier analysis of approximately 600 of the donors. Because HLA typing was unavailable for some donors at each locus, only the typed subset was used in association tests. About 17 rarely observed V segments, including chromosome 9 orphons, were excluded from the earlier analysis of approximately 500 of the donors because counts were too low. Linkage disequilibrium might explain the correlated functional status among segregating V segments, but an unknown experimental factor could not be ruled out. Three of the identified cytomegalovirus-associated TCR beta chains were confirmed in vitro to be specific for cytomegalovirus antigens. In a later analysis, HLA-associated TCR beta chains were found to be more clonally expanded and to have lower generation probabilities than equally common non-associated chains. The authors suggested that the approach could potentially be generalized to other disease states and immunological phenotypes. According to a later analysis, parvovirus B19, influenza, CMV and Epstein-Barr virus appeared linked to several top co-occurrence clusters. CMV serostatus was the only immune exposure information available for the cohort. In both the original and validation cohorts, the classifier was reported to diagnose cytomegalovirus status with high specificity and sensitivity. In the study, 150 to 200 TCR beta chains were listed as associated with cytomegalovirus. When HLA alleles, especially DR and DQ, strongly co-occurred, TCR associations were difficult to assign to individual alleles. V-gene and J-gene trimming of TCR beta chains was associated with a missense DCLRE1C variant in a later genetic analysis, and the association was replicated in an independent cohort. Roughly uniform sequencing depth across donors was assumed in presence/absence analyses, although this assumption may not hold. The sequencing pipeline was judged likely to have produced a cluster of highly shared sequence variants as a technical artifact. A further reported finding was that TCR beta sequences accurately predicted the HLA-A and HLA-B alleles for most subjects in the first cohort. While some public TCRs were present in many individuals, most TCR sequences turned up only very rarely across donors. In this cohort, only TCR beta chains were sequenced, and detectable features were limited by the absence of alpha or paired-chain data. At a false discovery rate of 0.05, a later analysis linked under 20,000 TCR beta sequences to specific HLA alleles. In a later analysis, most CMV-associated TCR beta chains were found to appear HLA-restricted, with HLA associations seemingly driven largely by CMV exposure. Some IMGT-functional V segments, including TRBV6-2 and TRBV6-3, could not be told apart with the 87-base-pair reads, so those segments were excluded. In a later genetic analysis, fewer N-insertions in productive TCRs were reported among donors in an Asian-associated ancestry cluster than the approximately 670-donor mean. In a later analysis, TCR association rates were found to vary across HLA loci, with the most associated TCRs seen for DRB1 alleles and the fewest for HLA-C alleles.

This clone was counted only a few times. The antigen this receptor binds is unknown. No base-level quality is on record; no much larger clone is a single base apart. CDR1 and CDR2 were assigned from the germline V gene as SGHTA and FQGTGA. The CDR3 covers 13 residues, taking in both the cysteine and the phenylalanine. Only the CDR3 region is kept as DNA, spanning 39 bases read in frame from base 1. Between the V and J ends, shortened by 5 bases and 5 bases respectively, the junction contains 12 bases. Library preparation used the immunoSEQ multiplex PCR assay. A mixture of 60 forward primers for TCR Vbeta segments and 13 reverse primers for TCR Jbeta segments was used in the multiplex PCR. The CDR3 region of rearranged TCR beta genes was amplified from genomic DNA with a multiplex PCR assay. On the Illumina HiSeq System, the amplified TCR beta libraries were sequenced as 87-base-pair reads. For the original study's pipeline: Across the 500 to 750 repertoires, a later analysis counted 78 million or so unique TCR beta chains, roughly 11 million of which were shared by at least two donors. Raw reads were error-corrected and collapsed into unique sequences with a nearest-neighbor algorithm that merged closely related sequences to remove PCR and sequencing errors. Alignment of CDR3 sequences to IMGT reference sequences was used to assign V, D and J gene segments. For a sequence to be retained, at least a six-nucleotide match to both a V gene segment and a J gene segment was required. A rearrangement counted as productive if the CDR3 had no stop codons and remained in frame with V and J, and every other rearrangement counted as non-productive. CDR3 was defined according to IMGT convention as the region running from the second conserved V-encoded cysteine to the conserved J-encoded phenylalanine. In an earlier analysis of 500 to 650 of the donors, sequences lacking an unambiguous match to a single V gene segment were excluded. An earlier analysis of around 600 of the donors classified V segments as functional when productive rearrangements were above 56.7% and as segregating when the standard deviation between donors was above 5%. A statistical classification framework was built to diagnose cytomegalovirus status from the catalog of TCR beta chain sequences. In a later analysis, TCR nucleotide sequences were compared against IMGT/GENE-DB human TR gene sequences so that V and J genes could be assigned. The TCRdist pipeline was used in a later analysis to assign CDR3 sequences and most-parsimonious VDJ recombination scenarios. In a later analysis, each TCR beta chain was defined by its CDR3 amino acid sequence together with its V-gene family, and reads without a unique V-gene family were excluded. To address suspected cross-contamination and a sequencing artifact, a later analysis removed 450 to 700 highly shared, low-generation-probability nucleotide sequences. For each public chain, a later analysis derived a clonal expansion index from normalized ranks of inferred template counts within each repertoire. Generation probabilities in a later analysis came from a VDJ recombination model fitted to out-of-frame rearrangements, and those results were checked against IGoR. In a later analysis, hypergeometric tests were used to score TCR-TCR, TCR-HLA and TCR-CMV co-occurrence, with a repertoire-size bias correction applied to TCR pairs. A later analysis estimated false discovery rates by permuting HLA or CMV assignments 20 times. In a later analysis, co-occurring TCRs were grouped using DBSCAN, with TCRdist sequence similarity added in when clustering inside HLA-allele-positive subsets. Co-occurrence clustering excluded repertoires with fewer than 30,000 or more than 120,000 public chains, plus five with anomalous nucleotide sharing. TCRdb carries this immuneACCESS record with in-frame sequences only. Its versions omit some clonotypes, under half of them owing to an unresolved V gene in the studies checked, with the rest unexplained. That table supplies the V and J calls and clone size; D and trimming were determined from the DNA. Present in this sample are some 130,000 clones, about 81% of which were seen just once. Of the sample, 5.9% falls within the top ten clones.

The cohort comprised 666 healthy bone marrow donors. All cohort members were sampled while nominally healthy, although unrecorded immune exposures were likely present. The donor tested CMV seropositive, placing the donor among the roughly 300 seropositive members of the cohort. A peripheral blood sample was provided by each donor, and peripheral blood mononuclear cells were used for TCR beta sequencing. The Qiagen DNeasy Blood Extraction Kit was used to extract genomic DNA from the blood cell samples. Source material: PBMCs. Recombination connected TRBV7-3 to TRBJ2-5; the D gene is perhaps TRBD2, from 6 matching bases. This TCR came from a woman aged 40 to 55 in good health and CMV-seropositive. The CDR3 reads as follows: CASSGGLEETQYF. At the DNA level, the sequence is TGTGCCAGCAGCGGGGGGTTGGAGGAGACCCAGTACTTC.